Listed below are T cell receptor beta chains from one sample, sequenced in a study of T cell responses to AZD1222 COVID-19 vaccine. The protocol was immunoSEQ multiplex PCR, while the TCRdb copy is restricted to in-frame clones and leaves out a portion. The sample holds nearly 110,000 clones, around 90% seen once. This specimen was peripheral blood, taken 28 days after the second AZD1222 dose. The receptor source for this set is an adult who received the AZD1222 COVID-19 vaccine. The CDR3 runs from the conserved cysteine through the conserved F or W. Fields, in order: V gene, clone size, D gene, J gene, CDR3 DNA, CDR3 protein. A D gene is named only where the DNA matches it firmly. Size values are once, few and many counts, or a class for expanded clones, and some rows have none.

v_call: TRBV3-1/TRBV3-2
clone_size: NA
d_call: NA
j_call: TRBJ1-1
cdr3_nt: TGTGCCAGCAGCCAAACGACCGGGGGCGGTACTGAAGCTTTCTTT
cdr3_aa: CASSQTTGGGTEAFF

v_call: TRBV14
clone_size: NA
d_call: NA
j_call: TRBJ2-3
cdr3_nt: TGTGCCAGCAGCCAAGCCACAGGCACAGATACGCAGTATTTT
cdr3_aa: CASSQATGTDTQYF

v_call: TRBV19
clone_size: NA
d_call: TRBD1
j_call: TRBJ1-5
cdr3_nt: TGTGCCAGTAGTACGGGACAGGGGGTGGTTCAGCCCCAGCATTTT
cdr3_aa: CASSTGQGVVQPQHF

v_call: TRBV29-1
clone_size: NA
d_call: TRBD2
j_call: TRBJ2-3
cdr3_nt: TGCAGCGTTGAAGATATGAGCGGGGGGGCTGGCGATACGCAGTATTTT
cdr3_aa: CSVEDMSGGAGDTQYF

v_call: TRBV6-5
clone_size: NA
d_call: TRBD2
j_call: TRBJ2-7
cdr3_nt: TGTGCCAGCAGTTCCAGCGGGGATCCCTACGAGCAGTACTTC
cdr3_aa: CASSSSGDPYEQYF

v_call: TRBV7-2
clone_size: few
d_call: NA
j_call: TRBJ2-1
cdr3_nt: TGTGCCAGCAGCCAACAGGGGGGGGTCACCTACAATGAGCAGTTCTTC
cdr3_aa: CASSQQGGVTYNEQFF

v_call: TRBV3-1/TRBV3-2
clone_size: NA
d_call: TRBD1
j_call: TRBJ1-6
cdr3_nt: TGTGCCAGCAGCCAAGATCCGCCCGGGACAGGCAATTCACCCCTCCACTTT
cdr3_aa: CASSQDPPGTGNSPLHF

v_call: TRBV4-3
clone_size: NA
d_call: NA
j_call: TRBJ1-2
cdr3_nt: TGCGCCAGCAGCCAAGATTCTACCGACTACTATGGCTACACCTTC
cdr3_aa: CASSQDSTDYYGYTF

v_call: TRBV7-2
clone_size: NA
d_call: NA
j_call: TRBJ2-7
cdr3_nt: TGTGCCAGCAGCTTACGCGGGGGCCAAACCCACTACGAGCAGTACTTC
cdr3_aa: CASSLRGGQTHYEQYF

v_call: TRBV19
clone_size: NA
d_call: NA
j_call: TRBJ1-1
cdr3_nt: TGTGCCAGCACCGGGACGGTGAACACTGAAGCTTTCTTT
cdr3_aa: CASTGTVNTEAFF

v_call: TRBV4-3
clone_size: NA
d_call: TRBD2
j_call: TRBJ2-7
cdr3_nt: TGCGCCAGCAGCCAAGATGTAGCGGGGCCGTCCTACGAGCAGTACTTC
cdr3_aa: CASSQDVAGPSYEQYF

v_call: TRBV7-9
clone_size: NA
d_call: NA
j_call: TRBJ1-2
cdr3_nt: TGTGCCAGCAGCGCTGCCGGATGGGACTATGGCTACACCTTC
cdr3_aa: CASSAAGWDYGYTF

v_call: TRBV14
clone_size: NA
d_call: NA
j_call: TRBJ2-7
cdr3_nt: TGTGCCAGCAGCCACGGATCCCCAGGCCATCCGCCCTACGAGCAGTACTTC
cdr3_aa: CASSHGSPGHPPYEQYF

v_call: TRBV5-1
clone_size: NA
d_call: NA
j_call: TRBJ2-3
cdr3_nt: TGCGCCAGCAGCTTGGGCGGGCCCGGCACAGATACGCAGTATTTT
cdr3_aa: CASSLGGPGTDTQYF

v_call: TRBV6-5
clone_size: NA
d_call: TRBD1
j_call: TRBJ2-1
cdr3_nt: TGTGCCAGCAGCTACACACAGGGGCGCGTGAATGAGCAGTTCTTC
cdr3_aa: CASSYTQGRVNEQFF

v_call: TRBV7-9
clone_size: NA
d_call: NA
j_call: TRBJ1-1
cdr3_nt: TGTGCCAGCAGCTTTCGTCAGCTTGAAGCTTTCTTT
cdr3_aa: CASSFRQLEAFF

v_call: TRBV6-5
clone_size: NA
d_call: NA
j_call: TRBJ2-1
cdr3_nt: TGTGCCAGCAGTTATGGAGGGGAGCAGTTCTTC
cdr3_aa: CASSYGGEQFF

v_call: TRBV6-5
clone_size: NA
d_call: TRBD1
j_call: TRBJ1-5
cdr3_nt: TGTGCCAGCAGGGGACAGGGAAGTCAGCCCCAGCATTTT
cdr3_aa: CASRGQGSQPQHF

v_call: TRBV18
clone_size: once
d_call: NA
j_call: TRBJ1-5
cdr3_nt: TGTGCCAGCTCGGCCGGCTCGGCCAATCAGCCCCAGCATTTT
cdr3_aa: CASSAGSANQPQHF

v_call: TRBV3-1/TRBV3-2
clone_size: NA
d_call: NA
j_call: TRBJ2-3
cdr3_nt: TGTGCCACCCTTGGTCGGAGCACAGATACGCAGTATTTT
cdr3_aa: CATLGRSTDTQYF

v_call: TRBV7-2
clone_size: NA
d_call: NA
j_call: TRBJ1-1
cdr3_nt: TGTGCCAGCAGCTTAGACTTACAGACAACCACTGAAGCTTTCTTT
cdr3_aa: CASSLDLQTTTEAFF

v_call: TRBV4-3
clone_size: once
d_call: NA
j_call: TRBJ2-3
cdr3_nt: TGCGCCAGCAGCCAAGATAGGGGGGGGGCTGGCAGAGATACGCAGTATTTT
cdr3_aa: CASSQDRGGAGRDTQYF

v_call: TRBV7-8
clone_size: NA
d_call: TRBD1
j_call: TRBJ1-5
cdr3_nt: TGTGCCAGCGGACAGGGAGGGAATCAGCCCCAGCATTTT
cdr3_aa: CASGQGGNQPQHF

v_call: TRBV7-2
clone_size: NA
d_call: TRBD2
j_call: TRBJ2-5
cdr3_nt: TGTGCCAGCAGCTTAAACTTCAGGAGCGGGGGGCAAGAGACCCAGTACTTC
cdr3_aa: CASSLNFRSGGQETQYF

v_call: TRBV19
clone_size: NA
d_call: NA
j_call: TRBJ1-5
cdr3_nt: TGTGCCAGTAGAAGGGCTCGGAGTTCGAATAGCAATCAGCCCCAGCATTTT
cdr3_aa: CASRRARSSNSNQPQHF

v_call: TRBV7-2
clone_size: NA
d_call: TRBD1
j_call: TRBJ2-2
cdr3_nt: TGTGCCAGCAGCGTTCGGGCAGGGGGCTACACCGGGGAGCTGTTTTTT
cdr3_aa: CASSVRAGGYTGELFF

v_call: TRBV5-4
clone_size: NA
d_call: NA
j_call: TRBJ2-7
cdr3_nt: TGTGCCAGCAGCCCAGGCGCCGGCTCCTACGAGCAGTACTTC
cdr3_aa: CASSPGAGSYEQYF

v_call: TRBV3-1/TRBV3-2
clone_size: NA
d_call: NA
j_call: TRBJ2-3
cdr3_nt: TGTGCCAGCAGCCCCGCGGACCGCCAAGGCACAGATACGCAGTATTTT
cdr3_aa: CASSPADRQGTDTQYF

v_call: TRBV5-1
clone_size: NA
d_call: TRBD2
j_call: TRBJ2-3
cdr3_nt: TGCGCCAGCAGCCCGGGGGGGACTAGCGGCGGCACAGATACGCAGTATTTT
cdr3_aa: CASSPGGTSGGTDTQYF

v_call: TRBV24-1
clone_size: NA
d_call: NA
j_call: TRBJ2-5
cdr3_nt: TGTGCCACCAGTGATCCCAACTTGTACCCTTTGTACACCGACGGGGAGACCCAGTACTTC
cdr3_aa: CATSDPNLYPLYTDGETQYF

v_call: TRBV4-1
clone_size: NA
d_call: NA
j_call: TRBJ2-7
cdr3_nt: TGCGCCAGCAGCCACCGACAGGCATACGAGCAGTACTTC
cdr3_aa: CASSHRQAYEQYF

v_call: TRBV9
clone_size: NA
d_call: NA
j_call: TRBJ1-1
cdr3_nt: TGTGCCAGCAGCTTACCCCCTGAAGCGAACACTGAAGCTTTCTTT
cdr3_aa: CASSLPPEANTEAFF

v_call: TRBV4-3
clone_size: NA
d_call: NA
j_call: TRBJ1-1
cdr3_nt: TGCGCCAGCAGCCAAGAAGGGGCTGGGAACACTGAAGCTTTCTTT
cdr3_aa: CASSQEGAGNTEAFF

v_call: TRBV4-2
clone_size: NA
d_call: TRBD1
j_call: TRBJ1-1
cdr3_nt: TGTGCCAGCAGCAGACAGGGTCTGGGCACTGAAGCTTTCTTT
cdr3_aa: CASSRQGLGTEAFF

v_call: TRBV12-3/TRBV12-4
clone_size: NA
d_call: NA
j_call: TRBJ2-7
cdr3_nt: TGTGCCAGCAGTTTAGAGTCCTACGAGCAGTACTTC
cdr3_aa: CASSLESYEQYF

v_call: TRBV5-6
clone_size: NA
d_call: TRBD1
j_call: TRBJ1-5
cdr3_nt: TGTGCCAGCAGCTTGACTTTAGTTGGGACAGGGGTGGGTCAGCCCCAGCATTTT
cdr3_aa: CASSLTLVGTGVGQPQHF

v_call: TRBV6-2/TRBV6-3
clone_size: NA
d_call: NA
j_call: TRBJ1-4
cdr3_nt: TGTGCCAGCAGTTATTCAGGGGAAAAACTGTTTTTT
cdr3_aa: CASSYSGEKLFF

v_call: TRBV9
clone_size: NA
d_call: NA
j_call: TRBJ1-4
cdr3_nt: TGTGCCAGCAGCGTAGGACCGAAACCGAATGAAAAACTGTTTTTT
cdr3_aa: CASSVGPKPNEKLFF

v_call: TRBV30
clone_size: NA
d_call: NA
j_call: TRBJ1-2
cdr3_nt: TGTGCCTGGAGTGTAAGCGCATTGGCTCCCTATGGCTACACCTTC
cdr3_aa: CAWSVSALAPYGYTF

v_call: TRBV4-3
clone_size: once
d_call: NA
j_call: TRBJ1-2
cdr3_nt: TGCGCCAGCAGCCGAGCCCAGGCCCGGGGGGAGTATGGCTACACCTTC
cdr3_aa: CASSRAQARGEYGYTF

v_call: TRBV12-5
clone_size: NA
d_call: NA
j_call: TRBJ1-3
cdr3_nt: TGTGCTAGTGGTTTGCCGGGCACTGGAAACACCATATATTTT
cdr3_aa: CASGLPGTGNTIYF

v_call: TRBV7-3
clone_size: NA
d_call: NA
j_call: TRBJ2-1
cdr3_nt: TGTGCCAGCAGTTTTGCTCCTGGGGGCTCCGTGGGAAATGAGCAGTTCTTC
cdr3_aa: CASSFAPGGSVGNEQFF

v_call: TRBV30
clone_size: NA
d_call: NA
j_call: TRBJ1-1
cdr3_nt: TGTGCCTGGAGTGTTGGGACCTTGAACACTGAAGCTTTCTTT
cdr3_aa: CAWSVGTLNTEAFF